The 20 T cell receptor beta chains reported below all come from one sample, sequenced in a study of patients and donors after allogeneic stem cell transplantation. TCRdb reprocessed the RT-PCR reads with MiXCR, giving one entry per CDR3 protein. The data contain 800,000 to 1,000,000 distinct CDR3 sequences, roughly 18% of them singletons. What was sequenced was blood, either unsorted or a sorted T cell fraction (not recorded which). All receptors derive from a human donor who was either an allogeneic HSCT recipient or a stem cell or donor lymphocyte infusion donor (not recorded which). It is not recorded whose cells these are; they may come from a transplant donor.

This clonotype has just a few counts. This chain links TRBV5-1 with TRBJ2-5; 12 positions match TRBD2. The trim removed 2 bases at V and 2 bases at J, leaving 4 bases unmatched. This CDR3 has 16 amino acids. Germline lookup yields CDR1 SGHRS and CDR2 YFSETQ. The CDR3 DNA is TGCGCCAGCAGCTTTGGACTAGCGGGATGGCAAGAGACCCAGTACTTC. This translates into CASSFGLAGWQETQYF.

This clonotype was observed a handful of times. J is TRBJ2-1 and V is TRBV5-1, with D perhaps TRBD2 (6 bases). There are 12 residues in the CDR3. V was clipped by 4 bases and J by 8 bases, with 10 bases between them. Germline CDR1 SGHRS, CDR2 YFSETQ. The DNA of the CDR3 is TGCGCCAGCAGCCCGGGAGTCCATGAGCAGTTCTTC. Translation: CASSPGVHEQFF.

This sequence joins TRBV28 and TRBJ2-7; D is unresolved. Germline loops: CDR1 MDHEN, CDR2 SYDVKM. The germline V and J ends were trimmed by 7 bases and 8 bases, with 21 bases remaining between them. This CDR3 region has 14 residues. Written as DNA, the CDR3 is TGTGCCAGCACCTTGGGCTGGAGCTACGTTCAGCAGTACTTC. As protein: CASTLGWSYVQQYF. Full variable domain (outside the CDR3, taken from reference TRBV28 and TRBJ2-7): DVKVTQSSRYLVKRTGEKVFLECVQDMDHENMFWYRQDPGLGLRLIYFSYDVKMKEKGDIPEGYSVSREKKERFSLILESASTNQTSMYLCASTLGWSYVQQYFGPGTRLTVT.

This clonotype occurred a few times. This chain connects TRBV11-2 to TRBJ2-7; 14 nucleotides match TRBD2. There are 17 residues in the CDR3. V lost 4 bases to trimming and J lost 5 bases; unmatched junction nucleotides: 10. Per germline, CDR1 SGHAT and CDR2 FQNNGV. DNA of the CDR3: TGTGCCAGCAGCTCAGTGGGACTAGCGGGAGTGGTAAACGAGCAGTACTTC. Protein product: CASSSVGLAGVVNEQYF.

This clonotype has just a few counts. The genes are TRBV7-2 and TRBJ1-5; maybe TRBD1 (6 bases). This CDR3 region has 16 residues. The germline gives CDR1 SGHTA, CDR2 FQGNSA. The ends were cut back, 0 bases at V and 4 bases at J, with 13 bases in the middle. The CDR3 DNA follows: TGTGCCAGCAGCTTAGCGCCAGCAGGGGTGAATCAGCCCCAGCATTTT. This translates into CASSLAPAGVNQPQHF.

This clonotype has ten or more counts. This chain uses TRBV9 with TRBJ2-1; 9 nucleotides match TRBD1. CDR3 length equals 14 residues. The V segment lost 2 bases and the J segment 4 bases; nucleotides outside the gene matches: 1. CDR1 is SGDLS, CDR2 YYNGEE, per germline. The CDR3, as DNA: TGTGCCAGCAGCGTGGGACAGGGTTACAATGAGCAGTTCTTC. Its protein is CASSVGQGYNEQFF.

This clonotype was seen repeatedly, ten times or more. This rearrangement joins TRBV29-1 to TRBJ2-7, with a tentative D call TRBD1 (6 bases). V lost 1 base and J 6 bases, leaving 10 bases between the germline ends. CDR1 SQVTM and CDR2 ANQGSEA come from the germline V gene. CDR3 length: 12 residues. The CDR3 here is CSVEVIGGEQYF. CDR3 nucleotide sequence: TGCAGCGTTGAAGTCATAGGGGGCGAGCAGTACTTC.

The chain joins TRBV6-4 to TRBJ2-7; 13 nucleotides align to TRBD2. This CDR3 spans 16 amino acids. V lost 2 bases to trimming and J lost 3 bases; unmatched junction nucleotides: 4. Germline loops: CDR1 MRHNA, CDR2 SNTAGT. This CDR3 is CASSDRTSGRVYEQYF. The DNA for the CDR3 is TGTGCCAGCAGTGACAGGACTAGCGGGAGAGTCTACGAGCAGTACTTC.

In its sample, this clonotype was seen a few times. The CDR3 DNA reads as TGTGCCAGCAGTAGCGGGGGGGCAGATACGCAGTATTTT. This sequence encodes CASSSGGADTQYF. The V and J genes are TRBV6-1 and TRBJ2-3, with 10 bases fitting TRBD2. The CDR3 runs 13 residues. V lost 5 bases, J lost 4 bases, and 0 bases stayed unmatched. Germline loops: CDR1 MNHNS, CDR2 SASEGT.

CDR3 coding DNA: TGCAGTGCTAGAGACCCCGGGACTCAGAACACCGGGGAGCTGTTTTTT. It specifies CSARDPGTQNTGELFF. This chain uses TRBV20-1 with TRBJ2-2; D is possibly TRBD2 (6 bases). Germline lookup yields CDR1 DFQATT and CDR2 SNEGSKA (reference sequence). Between the trimmed V and J ends, which lost 0 bases and 1 base, there was a span of 12 bases. This CDR3 is built from 16 residues.

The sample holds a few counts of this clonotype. As DNA, the CDR3 is TGTGCCAGCAGCCGGGGACAGACTCTCCAAGAGACCCAGTACTTC. It codes for CASSRGQTLQETQYF. J is TRBJ2-5 and V is TRBV13; TRBD1 agrees at 7 bases. V gave up 5 bases and J gave up 1 base; unmatched junction bases: 7. CDR1 is PRHDT, CDR2 FYEKMQ, per germline (reference sequence). The CDR3 runs 15 residues.

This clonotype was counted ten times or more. The CDR3 DNA follows: TGTGCCAGCAGCTTGCGGTTCTACGAGCAGTACTTC. Translating it yields CASSLRFYEQYF. This sequence joins TRBV5-4 and TRBJ2-7; no definite D call. This CDR3 is built from 12 residues. V lost 1 base and J lost 3, with 5 bases in between. From germline, CDR1 is SGHNT and CDR2 YYREEE (reference sequence).

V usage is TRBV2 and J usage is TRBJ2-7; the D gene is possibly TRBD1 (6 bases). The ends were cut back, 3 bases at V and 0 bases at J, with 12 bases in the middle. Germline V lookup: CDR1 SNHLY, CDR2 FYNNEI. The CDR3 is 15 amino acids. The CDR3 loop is CASSEATGISYEQYF. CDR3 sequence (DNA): TGTGCCAGCAGTGAGGCGACAGGCATCTCCTACGAGCAGTACTTC.

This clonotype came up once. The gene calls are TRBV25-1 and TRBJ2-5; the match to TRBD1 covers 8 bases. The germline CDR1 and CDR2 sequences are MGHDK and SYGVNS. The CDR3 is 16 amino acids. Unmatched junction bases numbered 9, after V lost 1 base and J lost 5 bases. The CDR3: CASSESQAGGRETQYF. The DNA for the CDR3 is TGTGCCAGCAGTGAATCCCAGGCAGGGGGCAGGGAGACCCAGTACTTC.

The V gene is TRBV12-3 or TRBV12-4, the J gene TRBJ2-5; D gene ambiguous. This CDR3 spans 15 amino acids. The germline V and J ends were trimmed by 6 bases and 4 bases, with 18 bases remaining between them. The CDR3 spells CASSSSVTPRETQYF. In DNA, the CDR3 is TGTGCCAGCAGCTCCTCGGTAACCCCCCGAGAGACCCAGTACTTC.

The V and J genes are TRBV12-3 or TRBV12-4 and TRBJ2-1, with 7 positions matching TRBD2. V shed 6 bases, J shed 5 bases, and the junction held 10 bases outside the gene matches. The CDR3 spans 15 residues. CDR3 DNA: TGTGCCAGCAGGGGGGGGGGGATTGGCGACAATGAGCAGTTCTTC. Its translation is CASRGGGIGDNEQFF.

The CDR3 reads CASRGYFHEQYF. CDR3 bases: TGTGCCAGCAGAGGGTACTTCCACGAGCAGTACTTC. V gene TRBV2 combines with J gene TRBJ2-7; D not certain. V was clipped by 6 bases and J by 5 bases, with 11 bases between them. The CDR3 is 12 amino acids. CDR1 SNHLY and CDR2 FYNNEI come from the germline V gene. Full variable domain (outside the CDR3, taken from reference TRBV2 and TRBJ2-7): EPEVTQTPSHQVTQMGQEVILRCVPISNHLYFYWYRQILGQKVEFLVSFYNNEISEKSEIFDDQFSVERPDGSNFTLKIRSTKLEDSAMYFCASRGYFHEQYFGPGTRLTVT.

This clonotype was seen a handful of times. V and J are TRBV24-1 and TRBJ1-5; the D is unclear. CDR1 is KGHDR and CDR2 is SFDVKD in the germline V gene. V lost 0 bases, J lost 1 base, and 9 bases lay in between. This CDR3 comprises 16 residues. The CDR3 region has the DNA TGTGCCACCAGTGATTTGGGAGGGAGCAGCAATCAGCCCCAGCATTTT. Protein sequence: CATSDLGGSSNQPQHF.

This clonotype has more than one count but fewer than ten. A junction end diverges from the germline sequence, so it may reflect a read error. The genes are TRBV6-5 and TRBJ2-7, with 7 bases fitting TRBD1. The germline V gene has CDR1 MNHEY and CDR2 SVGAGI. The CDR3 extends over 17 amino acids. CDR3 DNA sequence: TGTGCCAGCAGTTACTCGGGGGCTGGGACAGAGAGTTACGGGCAGTACTTC. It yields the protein CASSYSGAGTESYGQYF.

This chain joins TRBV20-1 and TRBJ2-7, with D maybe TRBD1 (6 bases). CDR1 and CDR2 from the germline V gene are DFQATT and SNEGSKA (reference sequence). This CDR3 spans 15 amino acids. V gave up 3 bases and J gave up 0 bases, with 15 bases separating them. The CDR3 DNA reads TGCAGTGCTAGTGAGCCTAGGGGGAGCTCCTACGAGCAGTACTTC. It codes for CSASEPRGSSYEQYF.